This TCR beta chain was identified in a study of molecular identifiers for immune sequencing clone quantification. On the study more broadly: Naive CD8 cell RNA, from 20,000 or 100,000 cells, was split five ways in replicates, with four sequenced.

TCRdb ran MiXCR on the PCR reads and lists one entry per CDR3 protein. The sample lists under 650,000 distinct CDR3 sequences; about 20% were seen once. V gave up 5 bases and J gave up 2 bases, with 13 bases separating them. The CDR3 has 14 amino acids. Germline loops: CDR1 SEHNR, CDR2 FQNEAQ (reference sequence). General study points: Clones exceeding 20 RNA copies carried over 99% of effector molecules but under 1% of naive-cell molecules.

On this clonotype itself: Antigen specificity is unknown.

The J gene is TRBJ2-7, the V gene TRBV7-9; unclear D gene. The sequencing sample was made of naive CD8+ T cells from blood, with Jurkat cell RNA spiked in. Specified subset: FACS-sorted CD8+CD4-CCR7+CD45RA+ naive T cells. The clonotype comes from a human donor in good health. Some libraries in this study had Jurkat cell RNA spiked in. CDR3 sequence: CASSPRTDAYEQYF. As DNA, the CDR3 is TGTGCCAGCAGCCCAAGGACGGACGCCTACGAGCAGTACTTC.